The sequence of this T cell receptor beta chain was determined in a study of cytomegalovirus exposure and HLA in healthy donors. PCR involved 60 Vbeta and 13 Jbeta primers. TCRdb keeps only in-frame clones here, not all; method: immunoSEQ multiplex PCR. The table lists roughly 170,000 clones, roughly four fifths of them singletons. The V gene lost 4 bases and the J gene lost 1 base, with 13 bases spanning the gap. Per the germline V gene, CDR1 is MNHNY and CDR2 is SVGAGI (reference sequence). The length of the CDR3 is 15 residues. The V gene is TRBV6-6, the J gene TRBJ2-5, with a tentative D call TRBD2 (6 bases). Sequencing was done on a sample of PBMCs. This sequence originates from a female donor in good health and CMV-seronegative. As DNA, the CDR3 is TGTGCCAGCAGTTTTGGAGCGGGTACCCAAGAGACCCAGTACTTC. Translated, it gives CASSFGAGTQETQYF.